Included here is one TCR beta chain sequence, with context. Antigen: not known. The data were obtained in a study of cytomegalovirus exposure and HLA in healthy donors. For the study at large: In an earlier analysis, around 120 million unique TCR beta sequences were found from approximately 190 million T cells.

The PCR was carried out with 60 Vbeta primers and 13 Jbeta primers. Source study methods: Tens of millions of unique TCR beta chains, roughly 11 million of them shared, were counted by a later analysis. Profiled with immunoSEQ multiplex PCR; TCRdb holds only in-frame clones, not every one. The D gene and trimming were derived from the DNA, and the V and J assignments and clone size from that table. The table shows hundreds of thousands of clones, with roughly 84% occurring only once. Study-level points and caveats: Association of some 18,000 TCR beta sequences with HLA alleles was found at 0.05 false discovery rate in a later analysis. Per published accounts, TCR beta sequences correctly predicted the HLA-A and HLA-B alleles of most subjects.

This CDR3 has 15 amino acids. V lost 7 bases and J lost 6, with 19 bases in between. The gene calls are TRBV23-1 and TRBJ1-5; weak D call: TRBD1 (6 bases). TRBV23-1 is treated as an ORF (open reading frame) with a function not yet certain. The TCR comes from a girl under 18 in good health and CMV-seronegative. The sample consisted of PBMCs. The DNA for the CDR3 is TGCGCCAGCACCAAAACAGGGTATCCGGGTCAGCCCCAGCATTTT. It translates to CASTKTGYPGQPQHF.